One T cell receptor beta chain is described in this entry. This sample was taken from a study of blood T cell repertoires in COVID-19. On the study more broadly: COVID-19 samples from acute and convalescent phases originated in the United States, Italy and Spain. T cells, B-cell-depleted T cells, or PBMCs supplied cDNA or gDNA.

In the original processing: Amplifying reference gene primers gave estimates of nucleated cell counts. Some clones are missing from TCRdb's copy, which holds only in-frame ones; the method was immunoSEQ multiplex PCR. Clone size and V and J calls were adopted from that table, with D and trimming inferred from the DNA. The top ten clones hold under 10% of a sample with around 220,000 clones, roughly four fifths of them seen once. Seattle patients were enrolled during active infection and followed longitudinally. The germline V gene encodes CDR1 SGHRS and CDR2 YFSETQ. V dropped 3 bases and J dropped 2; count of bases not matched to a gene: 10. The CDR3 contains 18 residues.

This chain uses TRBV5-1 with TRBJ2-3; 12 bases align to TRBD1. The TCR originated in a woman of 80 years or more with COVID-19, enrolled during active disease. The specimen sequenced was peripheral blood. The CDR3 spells CASSSLLMGQGATDTQYF. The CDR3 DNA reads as TGCGCCAGCAGCTCCCTTCTGATGGGACAGGGGGCCACAGATACGCAGTATTTT.